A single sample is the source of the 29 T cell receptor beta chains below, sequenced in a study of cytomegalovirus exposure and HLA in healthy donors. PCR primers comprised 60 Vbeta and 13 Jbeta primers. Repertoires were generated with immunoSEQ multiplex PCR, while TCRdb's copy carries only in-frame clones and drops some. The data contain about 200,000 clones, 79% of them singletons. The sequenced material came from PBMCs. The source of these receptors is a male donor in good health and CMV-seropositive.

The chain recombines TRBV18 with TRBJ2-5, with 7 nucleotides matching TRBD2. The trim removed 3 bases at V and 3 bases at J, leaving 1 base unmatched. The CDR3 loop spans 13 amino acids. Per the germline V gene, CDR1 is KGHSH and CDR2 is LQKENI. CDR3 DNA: TGTGCCAGCTCACCGGCGGGGGAAGAGACCCAGTACTTC. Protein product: CASSPAGEETQYF.

The CDR3 protein is CASSPLRQRITDTQYF. CDR3 DNA sequence: TGTGCCAGCAGCCCCCTTCGACAGAGAATCACAGATACGCAGTATTTT. This chain connects TRBV5-6 to TRBJ2-3, with TRBD1 as a possible D gene (5 bases). The CDR3 has 16 residues. Germline assignment: CDR1 SGHDT and CDR2 YYEEEE. Trimming cost V 4 bases and J 2 bases, with 17 bases left between them.

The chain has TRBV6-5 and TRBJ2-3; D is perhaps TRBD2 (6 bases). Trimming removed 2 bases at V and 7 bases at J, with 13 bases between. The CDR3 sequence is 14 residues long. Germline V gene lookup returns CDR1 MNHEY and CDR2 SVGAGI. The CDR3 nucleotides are TGTGCCAGCAGTTACGCGGGACTCGACAATACGCAGTATTTT. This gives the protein CASSYAGLDNTQYF.

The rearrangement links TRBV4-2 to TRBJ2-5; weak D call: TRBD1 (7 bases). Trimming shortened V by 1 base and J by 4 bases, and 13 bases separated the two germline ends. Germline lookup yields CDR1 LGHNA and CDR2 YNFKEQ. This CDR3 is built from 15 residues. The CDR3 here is CASSQVWGDRETQYF. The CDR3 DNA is TGTGCCAGCAGCCAAGTTTGGGGGGACAGAGAGACCCAGTACTTC.

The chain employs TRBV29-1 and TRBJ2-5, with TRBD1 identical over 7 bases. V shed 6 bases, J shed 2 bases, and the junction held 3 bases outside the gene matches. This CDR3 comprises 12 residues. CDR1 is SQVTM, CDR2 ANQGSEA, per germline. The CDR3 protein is CSVRTGQETQYF. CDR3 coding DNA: TGCAGCGTGCGGACAGGACAAGAGACCCAGTACTTC.

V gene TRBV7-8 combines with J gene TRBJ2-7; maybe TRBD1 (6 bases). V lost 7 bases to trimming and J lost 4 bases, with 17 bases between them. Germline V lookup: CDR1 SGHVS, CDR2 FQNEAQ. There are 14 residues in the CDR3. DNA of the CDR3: TGTGCCAGCACCCCGCCGGGACAAAGTTACGAGCAGTACTTC. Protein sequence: CASTPPGQSYEQYF.

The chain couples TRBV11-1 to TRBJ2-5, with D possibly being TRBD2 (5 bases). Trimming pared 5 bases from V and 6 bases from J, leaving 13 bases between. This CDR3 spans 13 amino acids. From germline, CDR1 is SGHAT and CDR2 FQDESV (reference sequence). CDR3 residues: CASSVLRGQTQYF. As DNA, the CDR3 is TGTGCCAGCAGCGTGCTCCGGGGTCAGACCCAGTACTTC. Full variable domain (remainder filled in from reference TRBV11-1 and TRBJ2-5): EAEVAQSPRYKITEKSQAVAFWCDPISGHATLYWYRQILGQGPELLVQFQDESVVDDSQLPKDRFSAERLKGVDSTLKIQPAELGDSAMYLCASSVLRGQTQYFGPGTRLLVL.

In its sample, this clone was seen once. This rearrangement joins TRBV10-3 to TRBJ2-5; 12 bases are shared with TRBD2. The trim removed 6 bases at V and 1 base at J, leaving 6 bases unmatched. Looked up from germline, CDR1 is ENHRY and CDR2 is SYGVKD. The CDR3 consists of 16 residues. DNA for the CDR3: TGTGCCATCAGCCCAACTAGCGGGAGGATCCAAGAGACCCAGTACTTC. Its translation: CAISPTSGRIQETQYF.

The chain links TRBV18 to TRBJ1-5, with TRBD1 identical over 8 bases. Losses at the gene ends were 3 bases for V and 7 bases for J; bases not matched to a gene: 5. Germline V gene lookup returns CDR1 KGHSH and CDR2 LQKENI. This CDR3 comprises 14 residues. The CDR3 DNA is TGTGCCAGCTCACCGGACAGGGACGGACAGCCCCAGCATTTT. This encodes CASSPDRDGQPQHF. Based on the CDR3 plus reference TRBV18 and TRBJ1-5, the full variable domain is NAGVMQNPRHLVRRRGQEARLRCSPMKGHSHVYWYRQLPEEGLKFMVYLQKENIIDESGMPKERFSAEFPKEGPSILRIQQVVRGDSAAYFCASSPDRDGQPQHFGDGTRLSIL.

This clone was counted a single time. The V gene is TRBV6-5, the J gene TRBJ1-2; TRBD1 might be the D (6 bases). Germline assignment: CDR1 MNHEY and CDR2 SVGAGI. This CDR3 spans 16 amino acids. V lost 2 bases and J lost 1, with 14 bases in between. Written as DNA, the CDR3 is TGTGCCAGCAGTTACAGCACAGGGAAACTTAACTATGGCTACACCTTC. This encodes CASSYSTGKLNYGYTF.

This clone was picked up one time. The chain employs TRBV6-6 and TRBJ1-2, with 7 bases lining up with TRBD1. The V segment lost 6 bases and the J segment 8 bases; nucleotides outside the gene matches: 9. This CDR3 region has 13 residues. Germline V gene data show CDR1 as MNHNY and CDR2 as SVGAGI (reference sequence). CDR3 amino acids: CASSSTQGRGYTF. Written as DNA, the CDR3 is TGTGCCAGCAGCTCAACACAGGGGAGAGGCTACACCTTC.

CDR3 residues: CASSLAGTGQQDTQYF. In DNA, the CDR3 is TGCGCCAGCAGCTTGGCCGGGACAGGACAACAGGATACGCAGTATTTT. The J gene is TRBJ2-3, the V gene TRBV5-1; TRBD1 agrees at 8 bases. This CDR3 region has 16 residues. The germline gives CDR1 SGHRS, CDR2 YFSETQ. V lost 0 bases and J lost 6; bases outside the gene matches: 9.

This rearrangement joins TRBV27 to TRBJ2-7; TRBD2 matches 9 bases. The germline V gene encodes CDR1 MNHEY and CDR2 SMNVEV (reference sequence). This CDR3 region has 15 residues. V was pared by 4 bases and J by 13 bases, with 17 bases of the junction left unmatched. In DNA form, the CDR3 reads TGTGCCAGCAGTTCCGAAGTAGGGTGGCTAGCGGGACTTTACTTC. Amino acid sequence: CASSSEVGWLAGLYF.

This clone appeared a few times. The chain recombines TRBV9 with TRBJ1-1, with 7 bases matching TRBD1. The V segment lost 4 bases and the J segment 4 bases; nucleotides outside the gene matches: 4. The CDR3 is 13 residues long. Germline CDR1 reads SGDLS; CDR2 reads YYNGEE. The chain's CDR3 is CASSPTGLTEAFF. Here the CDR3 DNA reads TGTGCCAGCAGCCCGACAGGGCTCACTGAAGCTTTCTTT.

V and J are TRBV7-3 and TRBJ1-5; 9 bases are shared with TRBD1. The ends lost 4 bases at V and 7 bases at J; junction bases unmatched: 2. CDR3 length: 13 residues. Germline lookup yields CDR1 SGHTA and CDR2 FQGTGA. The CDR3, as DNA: TGTGCCAGCAGCTCGGACAGGGGACAGCCCCAGCATTTT. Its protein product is CASSSDRGQPQHF.

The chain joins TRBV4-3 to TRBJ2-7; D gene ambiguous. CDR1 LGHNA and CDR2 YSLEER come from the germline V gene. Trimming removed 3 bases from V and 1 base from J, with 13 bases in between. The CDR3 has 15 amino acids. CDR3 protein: CASSQRQLPSYEQYF. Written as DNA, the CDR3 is TGCGCCAGCAGCCAGCGGCAGCTCCCTTCCTACGAGCAGTACTTC.

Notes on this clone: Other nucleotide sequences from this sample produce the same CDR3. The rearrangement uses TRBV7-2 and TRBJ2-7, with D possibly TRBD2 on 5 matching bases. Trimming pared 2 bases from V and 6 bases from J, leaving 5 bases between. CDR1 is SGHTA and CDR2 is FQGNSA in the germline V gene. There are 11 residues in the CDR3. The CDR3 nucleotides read TGTGCCAGCAGCTTAAGCGGCGAGCAGTACTTC. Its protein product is CASSLSGEQYF. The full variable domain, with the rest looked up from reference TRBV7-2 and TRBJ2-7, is GAGVSQSPSNKVTEKGKDVELRCDPISGHTALYWYRQSLGQGLEFLIYFQGNSAPDKSGLPSDRFSAERTGGSVSTLTIQRTQQEDSAVYLCASSLSGEQYFGPGTRLTVT.

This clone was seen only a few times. CDR3 in amino acids: CASLEFGTGSYEQYF. CDR3 nucleotides: TGTGCCAGCCTGGAGTTCGGGACAGGGTCCTACGAGCAGTACTTC. The gene calls are TRBV6-1 and TRBJ2-7, with TRBD1 matching over 9 bases. J gave up 1 base and V 8 bases, and 9 bases lay outside the gene matches. This CDR3 has 15 residues. Germline loops: CDR1 MNHNS, CDR2 SASEGT.

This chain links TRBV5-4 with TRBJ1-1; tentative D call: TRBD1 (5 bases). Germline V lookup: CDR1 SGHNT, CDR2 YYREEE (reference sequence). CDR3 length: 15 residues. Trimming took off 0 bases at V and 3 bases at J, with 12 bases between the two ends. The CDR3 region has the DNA TGTGCCAGCAGCTTGGTTCGACAAGGGGACACTGAAGCTTTCTTT. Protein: CASSLVRQGDTEAFF.

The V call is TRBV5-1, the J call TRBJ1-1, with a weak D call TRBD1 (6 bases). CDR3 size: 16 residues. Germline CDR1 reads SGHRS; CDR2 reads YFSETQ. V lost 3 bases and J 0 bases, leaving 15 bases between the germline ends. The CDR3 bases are TGCGCCAGCAGCTGGGGGCCTAGGCACTTGAACACTGAAGCTTTCTTT. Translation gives CASSWGPRHLNTEAFF.

The CDR3 bases are TGCGCCAGCAGCCAAGGGGGGACAGGGAGGGATACGCAGTATTTT. Residues: CASSQGGTGRDTQYF. The chain has TRBV4-3 and TRBJ2-3; 9 nucleotides align to TRBD1. This CDR3 is 15 amino acids long. After removal of 1 base from V and 6 bases from J, the junction contained 5 bases not matched to a gene. Germline V gene sequence: CDR1 LGHNA, CDR2 YSLEER.

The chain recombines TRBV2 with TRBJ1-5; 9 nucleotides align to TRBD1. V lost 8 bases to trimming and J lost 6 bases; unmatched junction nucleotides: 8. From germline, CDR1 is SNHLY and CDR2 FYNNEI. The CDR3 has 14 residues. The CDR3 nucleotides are TGTGCCAGCTGCTCCGGACAGGGGATTCAGCCCCAGCATTTT. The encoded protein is CASCSGQGIQPQHF.

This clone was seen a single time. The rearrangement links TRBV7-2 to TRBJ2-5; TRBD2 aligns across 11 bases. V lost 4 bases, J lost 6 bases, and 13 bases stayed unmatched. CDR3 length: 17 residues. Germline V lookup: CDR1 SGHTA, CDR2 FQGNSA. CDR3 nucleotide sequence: TGTGCCAGCAGCTCACGATTTAGCGGGAGGGGTGAACAGACCCAGTACTTC. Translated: CASSSRFSGRGEQTQYF.

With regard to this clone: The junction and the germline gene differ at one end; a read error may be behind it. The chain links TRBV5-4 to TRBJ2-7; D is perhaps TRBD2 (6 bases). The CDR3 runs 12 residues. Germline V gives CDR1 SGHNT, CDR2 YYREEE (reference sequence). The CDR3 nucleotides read TGTGCCAGCAGCTTGCTCGGGGGTGACTCCAAGTTC. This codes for CASSLLGGDSKF.

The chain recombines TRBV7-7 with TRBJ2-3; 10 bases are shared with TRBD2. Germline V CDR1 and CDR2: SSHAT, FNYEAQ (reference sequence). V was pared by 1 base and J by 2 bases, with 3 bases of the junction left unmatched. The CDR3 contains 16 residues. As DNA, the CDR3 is TGTGCCAGCAGCTTAGGACTAGCGGGCCACACAGATACGCAGTATTTT. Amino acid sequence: CASSLGLAGHTDTQYF.

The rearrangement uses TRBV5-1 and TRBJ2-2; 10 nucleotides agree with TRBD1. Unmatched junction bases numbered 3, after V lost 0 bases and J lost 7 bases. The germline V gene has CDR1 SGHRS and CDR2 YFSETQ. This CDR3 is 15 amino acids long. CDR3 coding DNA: TGCGCCAGCAGCTTGGAGACAGGGGGCTTCGGGGAGCTGTTTTTT. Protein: CASSLETGGFGELFF.

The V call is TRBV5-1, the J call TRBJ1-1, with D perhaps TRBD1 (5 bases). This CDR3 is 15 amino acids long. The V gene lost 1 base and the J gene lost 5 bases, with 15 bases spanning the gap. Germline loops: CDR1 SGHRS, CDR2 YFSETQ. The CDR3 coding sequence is TGCGCCAGCAGCTTGTGGGGGGGTCAAGGAACTGAAGCTTTCTTT. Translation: CASSLWGGQGTEAFF.

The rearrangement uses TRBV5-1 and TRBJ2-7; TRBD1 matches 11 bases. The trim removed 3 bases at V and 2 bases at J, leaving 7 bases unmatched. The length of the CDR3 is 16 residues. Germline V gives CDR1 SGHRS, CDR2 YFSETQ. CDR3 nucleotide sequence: TGCGCCAGCAGCTCTAACGGGGGACAGGGGGCCTACGAGCAGTACTTC. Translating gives CASSSNGGQGAYEQYF.

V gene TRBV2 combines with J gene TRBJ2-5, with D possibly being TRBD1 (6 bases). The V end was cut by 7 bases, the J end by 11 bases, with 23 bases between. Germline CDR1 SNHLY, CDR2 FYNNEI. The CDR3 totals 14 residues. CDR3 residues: CASIRGQDFTVQYF. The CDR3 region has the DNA TGTGCCAGCATAAGGGGACAAGATTTTACCGTGCAGTACTTC.